The 26 T cell receptor beta chains below all came from one sample that was sequenced in a study of T-cell reconstitution after alpha-beta-depleted transplantation in children. Library preparation (for TCRbeta) was performed with unique molecular identifiers. TCRdb reanalysed the PCR reads using MiXCR and keeps one entry per CDR3 protein. The table includes some 200,000 distinct CDR3 sequences, 8.4% detected once. Specimen: PBMCs, mostly from graft donor cells, collected 360 days after TCRalphabeta/CD19-depleted stem cell transplant. These receptors were collected from a male patient between 2 and 15 years old who had a stem cell transplant for acute myeloid leukemia, so the T cells may come from the graft donor.

The gene calls are TRBV4-1 and TRBJ2-5; 7 bases match TRBD2. V lost 3 bases and J lost 4; bases outside the gene matches: 2. Per germline, CDR1 MGHRA and CDR2 YSYEKL. CDR3 length: 13 amino acids. CDR3 region: CASSQTSRETQYF. CDR3 nucleotides: TGCGCCAGCAGCCAGACTAGCAGAGAGACCCAGTACTTC.

There are many counts of this clonotype. The chain employs TRBV6-5 and TRBJ1-4, with D possibly being TRBD1 (6 bases). Deletions cut 1 base from V and 8 bases from J, with 17 bases between. CDR3 length: 16 amino acids. The germline gives CDR1 MNHEY, CDR2 SVGAGI. CDR3 sequence reads: CASSYFVDRIGEKLFF. The CDR3 coding sequence is TGTGCCAGCAGTTACTTCGTAGACAGGATCGGGGAAAAACTGTTTTTT.

This clonotype was picked up many times. The chain combines TRBV10-3 with TRBJ1-1; maybe TRBD1 (5 bases). The length of the CDR3 is 14 residues. Germline CDR1 reads ENHRY; CDR2 reads SYGVKD. The germline V and J ends were trimmed by 4 bases and 3 bases, with 12 bases remaining between them. The CDR3 DNA reads as TGTGCCATCAGTGCGGATGACAGATACACTGAAGCTTTCTTT. Translated, it gives CAISADDRYTEAFF.

The DNA for the CDR3 is TGCGCCAGCAGCTTACGGACAGGGCCGAATGGCTACACCTTC. This sequence encodes CASSLRTGPNGYTF. The chain employs TRBV5-1 and TRBJ1-2, with 8 bases aligning to TRBD1. The trim removed 2 bases at V and 6 bases at J, leaving 6 bases unmatched. Germline CDR1 and CDR2: SGHRS and YFSETQ. This CDR3 is built from 14 residues.

This clonotype was detected ten times or more. The chain carries TRBV5-1 and TRBJ2-7; either TRBD1 or TRBD2 may supply D (5 bases each). CDR3 size: 15 residues. Trimming shortened V by 0 bases and J by 3 bases, and 13 bases separated the two germline ends. The V gene's germline CDR1 is SGHRS and CDR2 YFSETQ. For the CDR3, the DNA is TGCGCCAGCAGCTTGGGGGACGGACCTTTCTACGAGCAGTACGTC. It translates to CASSLGDGPFYEQYV.

This clonotype was recorded a few times. The chain carries TRBV5-1 and TRBJ2-4, with 8 bases identical to TRBD1. J gave up 3 bases and V 0 bases, and 11 bases lay outside the gene matches. The length of the CDR3 is 18 residues. CDR1 and CDR2 from the germline V gene are SGHRS and YFSETQ. The CDR3 nucleotides read TGCGCCAGCAGCTTGGCCCCAGGACAGGGTATCGTCAAAAACATTCAGTACTTC. Translating gives CASSLAPGQGIVKNIQYF.

The V gene is TRBV5-1, the J gene TRBJ1-1, with D hard to call. The CDR3 has 16 residues. Trimming shortened V by 0 bases and J by 0 bases, and 12 bases separated the two germline ends. Germline values: CDR1 SGHRS, CDR2 YFSETQ. CDR3 amino acids: CASSLEYGIMNTEAFF. CDR3 coding DNA: TGCGCCAGCAGCTTGGAGTACGGGATCATGAACACTGAAGCTTTCTTT.

This clonotype has ten or more counts. The chain carries TRBV15 and TRBJ2-5; D is unresolved. Germline V lookup: CDR1 LNHNV, CDR2 YYDKDF (reference sequence). The CDR3 has 14 residues. The V end lost 1 base, the J end lost 5 bases, and 11 bases lay between the germline ends. In DNA, the CDR3 is TGTGCCACCAGCAGAGGGGTAGCCGCTGAGACCCAGTACTTC. Translated, it gives CATSRGVAAETQYF. Drawing the rest from reference TRBV15 and TRBJ2-5, the complete variable domain is DAMVIQNPRYQVTQFGKPVTLSCSQTLNHNVMYWYQQKSSQAPKLLFHYYDKDFNNEADTPDNFQSRRPNTSFCFLDIRSPGLGDTAMYLCATSRGVAAETQYFGPGTRLLVL.

This clonotype was found many times. V and J are TRBV6-5 and TRBJ2-5, with 9 positions matching TRBD1. The CDR3 extends over 15 amino acids. Germline loops: CDR1 MNHEY, CDR2 SVGAGI. The V and J ends lost 2 bases and 4 bases, in that order; junction bases with no gene match: 5. CDR3 sequence (DNA): TGTGCCAGCAGTTACGACAGGGGGAGGTTAGAGACCCAGTACTTC. Translated, it gives CASSYDRGRLETQYF.

This clonotype occurred a few times. V usage is TRBV15 and J usage is TRBJ1-2, with D hard to call. Germline V gene data show CDR1 as LNHNV and CDR2 as YYDKDF (reference sequence). Trimming shortened V by 0 bases and J by 4 bases, and 9 bases separated the two germline ends. This CDR3 has 14 amino acids. The CDR3 DNA reads as TGTGCCACCAGCAGAGATCGGCAAGGCTATGGCTACACCTTC. This translates into CATSRDRQGYGYTF.

At least ten counts were recorded for this clonotype. This chain joins TRBV7-9 and TRBJ1-5; the D is unclear. V lost 2 bases and J 1 base, leaving 9 bases between the germline ends. CDR1 is SEHNR and CDR2 is FQNEAQ in the germline V gene (reference sequence). The CDR3 runs to 15 residues. The CDR3 reads CASSLTGVSNQPQHF. The DNA for the CDR3 is TGTGCCAGCAGCTTAACGGGTGTCAGCAATCAGCCCCAGCATTTT.

This clonotype was recorded many times. The gene calls are TRBV12-3 or TRBV12-4 and TRBJ2-1, with 13 bases lining up with TRBD2. The J segment lost 7 bases and the V segment lost 5 bases, leaving 11 bases of the junction unmatched. The CDR3 totals 17 residues. The DNA for the CDR3 is TGTGCCAGCAGTCCCCGGCTTTCACTAGCGGGAGGGAATGAGCAGTTCTTC. Encoded protein: CASSPRLSLAGGNEQFF.

This clonotype was seen at least ten times. The DNA of the CDR3 is TGTGCCAGCAGCCAAAGAGAGTCCGCGAGGCTGTTTTTT. Protein: CASSQRESARLFF. This sequence joins TRBV14 and TRBJ1-4, with D unclear. The CDR3 totals 13 residues. Germline CDR1 reads SGHDN; CDR2 reads FVKESK. Trimming cost V 2 bases and J 14 bases, with 15 bases left between them.

The CDR3, as DNA: TGCGCCAGCAGCCAAATAGGAGACACTGAAGCTTTCTTT. This gives the protein CASSQIGDTEAFF. The gene calls are TRBV4-1 and TRBJ1-1, with D unclear. The germline gives CDR1 MGHRA, CDR2 YSYEKL. The CDR3 has 13 amino acids. The V gene lost 2 bases and the J gene lost 3 bases, with 7 bases spanning the gap.

This clonotype has a handful of counts. The chain uses TRBV20-1 and TRBJ2-5; D might be TRBD2 (5 bases). There are 12 residues in the CDR3. Germline loops: CDR1 DFQATT, CDR2 SNEGSKA (reference sequence). Trimming removed 6 bases at V and 2 bases at J, with 10 bases between. The CDR3 sequence is CSASDFQETQYF. The CDR3 DNA reads as TGCAGTGCCTCGGACTTTCAAGAGACCCAGTACTTC.

This clonotype showed up just a few times. The CDR3 DNA follows: TGCAGTGCTATAGAGTTAGGGTCGGCTAATGAAAAACTGTTTTTT. Protein sequence: CSAIELGSANEKLFF. The V and J genes are TRBV20-1 and TRBJ1-4, with unresolved D. The V and J ends lost 4 bases and 3 bases respectively, with 15 bases between them. Germline V lookup: CDR1 DFQATT, CDR2 SNEGSKA (reference sequence). CDR3 length: 15 residues.

This clonotype showed up many times. This chain connects TRBV20-1 to TRBJ1-5, with 9 bases matching TRBD1. There are 15 residues in the CDR3. V shed 5 bases and J 3 bases; nucleotides not matched to a gene: 8. In germline, CDR1 is DFQATT, CDR2 SNEGSKA (reference sequence). The CDR3 region is CSAGPGTGNNQPQHF. DNA of the CDR3: TGCAGTGCTGGACCAGGGACAGGGAACAATCAGCCCCAGCATTTT.

The rearrangement uses TRBV7-3 and TRBJ2-3; D not resolved. Trimming left V 5 bases short and J 2 bases short, with 8 bases between. CDR1 is SGHTA and CDR2 is FQGTGA in the germline V gene. The CDR3 extends over 13 amino acids. CDR3 region: CASSPSVTDTQYF. CDR3 nucleotide sequence: TGTGCCAGCAGCCCCAGCGTCACAGATACGCAGTATTTT.

This clonotype was recorded at least ten times. This chain uses TRBV3-1 with TRBJ2-1; D unclear. There are 13 residues in the CDR3. V lost 0 bases and J 5 bases, leaving 5 bases between the germline ends. From germline, CDR1 is LGHDT and CDR2 YNNKEL (reference sequence). This chain's CDR3 is CASSQDHHNEQFF. DNA for the CDR3: TGTGCCAGCAGCCAAGATCACCACAATGAGCAGTTCTTC.

Many counts were recorded for this clonotype. The J gene is TRBJ2-7, the V gene TRBV7-2, with 13 bases identical to TRBD2. This CDR3 has 15 residues. The V gene end was trimmed by 5 bases and the J gene end by 3 bases; junction bases not matched to a gene: 4. Germline CDR1 reads SGHTA; CDR2 reads FQGNSA. The CDR3 DNA reads as TGTGCCAGCAGCCCAGGGACTAGCGGGATCTACGAGCAGTACTTC. Its protein product is CASSPGTSGIYEQYF.

The rearrangement uses TRBV12-3 or TRBV12-4 and TRBJ2-4; TRBD1 aligns across 9 bases. This CDR3 has 19 residues. The V segment lost 11 bases and the J segment 3 bases; nucleotides outside the gene matches: 23. The CDR3 sequence is CACCPLTGGWFMGKNIQYF. Written as DNA, the CDR3 is TGTGCCTGCTGTCCTCTCACAGGGGGCTGGTTTATGGGCAAAAACATTCAGTACTTC.

The J gene is TRBJ2-1, the V gene TRBV27; TRBD1 or TRBD2 may be the D gene (5 bases each). The length of the CDR3 is 16 residues. CDR1 is MNHEY and CDR2 is SMNVEV in the germline V gene (reference sequence). The V end lost 4 bases, the J end lost 3 bases, and 16 bases lay between the germline ends. The CDR3 DNA follows: TGTGCCAGCAGTTCGCGCAGGGAAAGCGGCTACAATGAGCAGTTCTTC. The encoded protein is CASSSRRESGYNEQFF.

J is TRBJ2-7 and V is TRBV9; D is unresolved. The CDR3 spans 14 residues. The germline CDR1 and CDR2 sequences are SGDLS and YYNGEE. The ends were cut back, 4 bases at V and 0 bases at J, with 11 bases in the middle. The CDR3 region is CASSPLEVSYEQYF. The CDR3 nucleotides are TGTGCCAGCAGCCCCTTAGAGGTCTCCTACGAGCAGTACTTC.

This clonotype has more than one count but fewer than ten. The rearrangement joins TRBV12-3 or TRBV12-4 to TRBJ1-5; D not resolved. The CDR3 loop spans 15 amino acids. Deletions cut 1 base from V and 2 bases from J, with 9 bases between. The CDR3 loop is CASSLGVGGNQPQHF. CDR3 DNA sequence: TGTGCCAGCAGTTTAGGGGTCGGAGGCAATCAGCCCCAGCATTTT.

This clonotype was detected ten times or more. V and J are TRBV4-3 and TRBJ2-7; 14 bases line up with TRBD2. This CDR3 region has 17 residues. Germline trimming cut 0 bases from V and 9 bases from J; bases unmatched to any gene: 10. Germline CDR1 is LGHNA and CDR2 is YSLEER. The CDR3 DNA follows: TGCGCCAGCAGCCAAGATCGAATGGGACTAGCGGGAGAGCGGCAGTACTTC. Translated: CASSQDRMGLAGERQYF.

This clonotype occurred many times. The chain has TRBV29-1 and TRBJ2-3, with D possibly being TRBD1 or TRBD2 (6 bases each). The CDR3 totals 14 residues. Between the trimmed V and J ends, which lost 6 bases and 3 bases, there was a span of 16 bases. Looked up from germline, CDR1 is SQVTM and CDR2 is ANQGSEA. The CDR3, as DNA: TGCAGCGTGCGCCCGGGGGCTCTTACAGATACGCAGTATTTT. Protein sequence: CSVRPGALTDTQYF.